Following are 4 T cell receptor beta chains from one sample sequenced in a study of T cell responses to AZD1222 COVID-19 vaccine. Sequencing used immunoSEQ multiplex PCR; TCRdb keeps in-frame clones, though not all of them. The sample has over 150,000 clones, 75% to 95% seen once. The specimen comprised peripheral blood, sampled on day 0 of AZD1222 vaccination. These receptors were taken from an adult in good health.

The rearrangement joins TRBV5-1 to TRBJ2-7; 8 bases agree with TRBD1. This CDR3 is 17 amino acids long. The germline CDR1 and CDR2 sequences are SGHRS and YFSETQ. J was trimmed by 0 bases and V by 2 bases; bases with no gene match: 10. In DNA, the CDR3 is TGCGCCAGCAGCTTCCCCCGACAGGGGCCTTTCTCCTACGAGCAGTACTTC. Translated, it gives CASSFPRQGPFSYEQYF.

The chain carries TRBV3-1 (or the pseudogene TRBV3-2) and TRBJ2-2; D may be TRBD2 (7 bases). CDR3 length: 16 residues. The V and J ends lost 3 bases and 7 bases respectively, with 18 bases between them. CDR1 LGHDT and CDR2 YNNKEL come from the germline V gene (reference sequence). The CDR3 sequence is CASSQTGGGLNGELFF. CDR3 nucleotide sequence: TGTGCCAGCAGCCAGACTGGCGGGGGCTTAAACGGGGAGCTGTTTTTT.

This chain connects TRBV11-2 to TRBJ2-1, with D maybe TRBD2 (6 bases). CDR3 length equals 13 residues. The germline V and J ends were trimmed by 1 base and 9 bases, with 10 bases remaining between them. CDR1 SGHAT and CDR2 FQNNGV come from the germline V gene. For the CDR3, the DNA is TGTGCCAGCAGCTTAGTGGGGGGACTTGAGCAGTTCTTC. Encoded protein: CASSLVGGLEQFF.

On this clone: Other DNA sequences in the same sample also yield this CDR3. V and J are TRBV7-2 and TRBJ2-7; D unresolved. Germline V gene lookup returns CDR1 SGHTA and CDR2 FQGNSA. The CDR3 loop spans 12 amino acids. V lost 5 bases to trimming and J lost 0 bases, with 5 bases between them. CDR3: CASSLSSYEQYF. The CDR3 nucleotides are TGTGCCAGCAGCCTGAGCTCCTACGAGCAGTACTTC.